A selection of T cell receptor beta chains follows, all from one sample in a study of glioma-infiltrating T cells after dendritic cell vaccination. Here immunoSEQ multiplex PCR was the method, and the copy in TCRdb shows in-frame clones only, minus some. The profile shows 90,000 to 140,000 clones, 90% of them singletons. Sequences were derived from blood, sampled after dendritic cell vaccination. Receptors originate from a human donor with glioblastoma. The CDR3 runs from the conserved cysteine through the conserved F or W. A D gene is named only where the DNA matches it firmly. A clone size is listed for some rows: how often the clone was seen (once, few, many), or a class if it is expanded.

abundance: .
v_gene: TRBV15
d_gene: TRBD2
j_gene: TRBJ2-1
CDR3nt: TGTGCCACCAGCAGGGTAGCGGGAGGTTCCTACAATGAGCAGTTCTTC
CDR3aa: CATSRVAGGSYNEQFF

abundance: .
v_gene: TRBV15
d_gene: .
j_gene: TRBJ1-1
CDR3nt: TGTGCCACCAGCCACTTACAGGGGAACACTGAAGCTTTCTTT
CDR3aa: CATSHLQGNTEAFF

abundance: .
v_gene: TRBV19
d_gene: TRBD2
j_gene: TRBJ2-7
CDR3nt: TGTGCCAGTAGGCCCGGGACTAGGAGCTCCTACGAGCAGTACTTC
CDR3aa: CASRPGTRSSYEQYF

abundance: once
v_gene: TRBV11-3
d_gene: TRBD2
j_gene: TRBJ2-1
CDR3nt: TGTGCCAGCAGCCGACTAGCGGGAGCGGGTGAGCAGTTCTTC
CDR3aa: CASSRLAGAGEQFF

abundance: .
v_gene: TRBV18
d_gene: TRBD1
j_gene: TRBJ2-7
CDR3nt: TGTGCCAGCTCACCTGGGACAGGGCGGGTTTCCTACGAGCAGTACTTC
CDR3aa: CASSPGTGRVSYEQYF

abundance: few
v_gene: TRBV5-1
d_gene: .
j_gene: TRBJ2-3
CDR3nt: TGCGCCAGCAGCGAGGTCTTCGGGGCAGATACGCAGTATTTT
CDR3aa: CASSEVFGADTQYF

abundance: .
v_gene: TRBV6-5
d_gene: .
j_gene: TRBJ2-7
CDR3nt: TGTGCCAGCAGTTACGGGGGGAGAGGCTCCTACGAGCAGTACTTC
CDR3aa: CASSYGGRGSYEQYF

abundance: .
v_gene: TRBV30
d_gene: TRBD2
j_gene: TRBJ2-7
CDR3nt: TGTGCCTGGACGGTGCCCCCGGGGGGACGTGCTTACGAGCAGTACTTC
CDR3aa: CAWTVPPGGRAYEQYF

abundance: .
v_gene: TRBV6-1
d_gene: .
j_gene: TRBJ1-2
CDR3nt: TGTGCCAGCAGTGAAAAGGGGCTTAACTATGGCTACACCTTC
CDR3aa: CASSEKGLNYGYTF

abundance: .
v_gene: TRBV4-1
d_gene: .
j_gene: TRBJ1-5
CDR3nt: TGCGCCAGCAGCCCGGGAACGGGTCAGCCCCAGCATTTT
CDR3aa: CASSPGTGQPQHF

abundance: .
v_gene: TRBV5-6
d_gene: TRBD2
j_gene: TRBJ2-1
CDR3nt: TGTGCCAGCAGCAAGAGGACTAGCGGGGGGTCCAAGTCTCATGAGCAGTTCTTC
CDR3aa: CASSKRTSGGSKSHEQFF

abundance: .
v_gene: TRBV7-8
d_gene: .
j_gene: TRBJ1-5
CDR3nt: TGTGCCAGCAGCTTAGCGGAGAGAGCTAGGAGCAATCAGCCCCAGCATTTT
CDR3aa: CASSLAERARSNQPQHF

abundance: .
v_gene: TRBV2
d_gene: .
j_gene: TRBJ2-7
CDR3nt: TGTGCCAGCAAAACCTCGCTACCATACGAGCAGTACTTC
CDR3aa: CASKTSLPYEQYF

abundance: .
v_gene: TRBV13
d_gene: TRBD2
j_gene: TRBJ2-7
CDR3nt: TGTGCCAGCAGCTATCTAGCGGGGGGGATCTCCTACGAGCAGTACTTC
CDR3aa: CASSYLAGGISYEQYF

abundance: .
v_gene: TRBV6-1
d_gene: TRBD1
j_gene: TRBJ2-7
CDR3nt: TGTGCCAGCAGAACTGGACAGGGGGCCCACGAGCAGTACTTC
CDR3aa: CASRTGQGAHEQYF

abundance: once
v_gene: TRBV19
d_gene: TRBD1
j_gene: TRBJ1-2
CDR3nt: TGTGCCAGTAGACTACAGGGGGCGCGTGGCTACACCTTC
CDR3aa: CASRLQGARGYTF

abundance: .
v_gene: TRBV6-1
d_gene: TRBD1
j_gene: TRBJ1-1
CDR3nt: TGTGCCGGACAGACAGGGGGGCGGACTGAAGCTTTCTTT
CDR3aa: CAGQTGGRTEAFF

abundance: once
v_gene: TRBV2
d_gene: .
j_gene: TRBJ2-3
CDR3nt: TGTGCCAGCACCCCGAGGGATCGCACAGATACGCAGTATTTT
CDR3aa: CASTPRDRTDTQYF

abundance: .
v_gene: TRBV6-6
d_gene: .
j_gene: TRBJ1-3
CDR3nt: TGTGCCAGCAGCCACAGGGAATCTGGAAACACCATATATTTT
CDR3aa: CASSHRESGNTIYF

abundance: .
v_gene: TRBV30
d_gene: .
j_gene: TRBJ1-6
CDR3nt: TGTGCCTGGAGTGCACAGCCGAATTCACCCCTCCACTTT
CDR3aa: CAWSAQPNSPLHF

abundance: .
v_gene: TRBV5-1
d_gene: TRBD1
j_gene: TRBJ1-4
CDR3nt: TGCGCCAGCAGCTTGGTAGGACAGGGTAATGAAAAACTGTTTTTT
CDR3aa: CASSLVGQGNEKLFF

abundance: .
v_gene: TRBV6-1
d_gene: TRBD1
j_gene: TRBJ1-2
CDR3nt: TGTGCCAGCAACCGACAGGGGGGGTATGGCTACACCTTC
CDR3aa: CASNRQGGYGYTF

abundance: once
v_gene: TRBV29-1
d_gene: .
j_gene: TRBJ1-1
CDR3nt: TGCAGCGTAGCAGCCACAGGGTCCACTGAAGCTTTCTTT
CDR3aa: CSVAATGSTEAFF

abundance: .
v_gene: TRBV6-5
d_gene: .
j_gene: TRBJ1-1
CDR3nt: TGTGCCAGCAGGAGAGGAATCAACACTGAAGCTTTCTTT
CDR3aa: CASRRGINTEAFF

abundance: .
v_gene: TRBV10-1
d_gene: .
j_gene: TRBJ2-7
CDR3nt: TGCGCCAGCAGTGAGTCAGGAGGGTACGAGCAGTACTTC
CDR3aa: CASSESGGYEQYF

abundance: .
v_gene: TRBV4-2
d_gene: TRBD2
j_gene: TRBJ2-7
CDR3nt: TGTGCCAGCAGCCAGAACGGTGGGACTAGCGGGTTCTACGAGCAGTACTTC
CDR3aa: CASSQNGGTSGFYEQYF

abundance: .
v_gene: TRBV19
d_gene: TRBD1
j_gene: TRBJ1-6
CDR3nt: TGTGCCAGTAGTGTAGACAGGGGGCGGTCACCCCTCCACTTT
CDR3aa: CASSVDRGRSPLHF

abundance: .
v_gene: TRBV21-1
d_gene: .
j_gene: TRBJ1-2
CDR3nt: TGTGCCAGCAGTCCGTACTCCCGGAGAAATGGCTACACCTTC
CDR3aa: CASSPYSRRNGYTF

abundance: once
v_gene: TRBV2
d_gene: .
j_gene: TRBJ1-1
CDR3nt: TGTGCCGAAAGTAGTACTGAAGCTTTCTTT
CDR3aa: CAESSTEAFF

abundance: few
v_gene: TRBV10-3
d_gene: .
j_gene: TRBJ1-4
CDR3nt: TGTGCCATCAGTGAGTCTCAGGGATCGGAGGAAAAACTGTTTTTT
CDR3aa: CAISESQGSEEKLFF

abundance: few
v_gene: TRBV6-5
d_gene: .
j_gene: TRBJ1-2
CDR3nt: TGTGCCAGCGGGAGAGGCAGTATGGGTGGCTACACCTTC
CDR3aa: CASGRGSMGGYTF

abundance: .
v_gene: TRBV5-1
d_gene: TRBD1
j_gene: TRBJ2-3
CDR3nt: TGCGCCAGCAGCTTGGCCGGGACAGTTAACACAGATACGCAGTATTTT
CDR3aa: CASSLAGTVNTDTQYF

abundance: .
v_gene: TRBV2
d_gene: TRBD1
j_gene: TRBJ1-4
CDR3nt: TGTGCCAGCAGACAGGGGATTAATGAAAAACTGTTTTTT
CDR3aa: CASRQGINEKLFF

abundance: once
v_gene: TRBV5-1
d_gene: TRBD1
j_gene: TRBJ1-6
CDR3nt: TGCGCCAGCAGTCCGGGACAGACTAATTCACCCCTCCACTTT
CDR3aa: CASSPGQTNSPLHF

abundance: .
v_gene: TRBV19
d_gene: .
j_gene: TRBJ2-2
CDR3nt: TGTGCCAGTAGTAAGAGCCTAGCGACCACCTTAACCGGGGAGCTGTTTTTT
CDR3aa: CASSKSLATTLTGELFF

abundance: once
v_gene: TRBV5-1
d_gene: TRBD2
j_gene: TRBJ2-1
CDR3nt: TGCGCCAGCAGCTCGGTCTTTATAACTAGCGGGAGTGATGAGCAGTTCTTC
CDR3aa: CASSSVFITSGSDEQFF

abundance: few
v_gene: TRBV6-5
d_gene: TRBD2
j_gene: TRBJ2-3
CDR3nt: TGTGCCAGCATCTTGCTAGCGGGGGACGGAGATACGCAGTATTTT
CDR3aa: CASILLAGDGDTQYF

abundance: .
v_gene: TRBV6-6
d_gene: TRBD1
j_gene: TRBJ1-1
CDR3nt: TGTGCCAGCAGCCTCCCAGGGGGCGTTCAATCCACTGAAGCTTTCTTT
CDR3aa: CASSLPGGVQSTEAFF

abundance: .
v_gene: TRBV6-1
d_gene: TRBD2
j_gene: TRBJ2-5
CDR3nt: TGTGCCAGCAGTGGGACTAGCGGGGGGGCCTACCAAGAGACCCAGTACTTC
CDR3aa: CASSGTSGGAYQETQYF

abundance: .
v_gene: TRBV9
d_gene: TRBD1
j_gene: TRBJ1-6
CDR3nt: TGTGCCAGCAGCGTAGCAGGGACAGGGGGCTATAATTCACCCCTCCACTTT
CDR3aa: CASSVAGTGGYNSPLHF

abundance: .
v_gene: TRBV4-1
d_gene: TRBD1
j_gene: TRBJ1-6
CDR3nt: TGCGCCAGCAGCCAGGACCCGGGACAGGGTAGTTATTCACCCCTCCACTTT
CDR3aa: CASSQDPGQGSYSPLHF

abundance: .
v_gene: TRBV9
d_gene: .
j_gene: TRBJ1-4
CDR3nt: TGTGCCAGCAGCCCAGGTGACCTTAATGAAAAACTGTTTTTT
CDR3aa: CASSPGDLNEKLFF

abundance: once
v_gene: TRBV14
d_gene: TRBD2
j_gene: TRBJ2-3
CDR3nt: TGTGCCAGCAGCCGACTAGCGGGGTTCACAGATACGCAGTATTTT
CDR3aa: CASSRLAGFTDTQYF

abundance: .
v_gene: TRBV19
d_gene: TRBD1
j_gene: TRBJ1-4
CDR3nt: TGTGCCAGTAGTTCCAGGGGGGCAGGGGAAAAACTGTTTTTT
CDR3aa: CASSSRGAGEKLFF

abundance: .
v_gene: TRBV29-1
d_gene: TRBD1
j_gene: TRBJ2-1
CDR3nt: TGCAGCGTTGAACTCGGGACAGGGGGGAATGAGCAGTTCTTC
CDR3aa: CSVELGTGGNEQFF

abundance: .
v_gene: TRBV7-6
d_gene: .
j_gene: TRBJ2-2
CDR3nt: TGTGCCAGCAAGGCGGGGTCTGGGACCGGGGAGCTGTTTTTT
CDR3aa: CASKAGSGTGELFF

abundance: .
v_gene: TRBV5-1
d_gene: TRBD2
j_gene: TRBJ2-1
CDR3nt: TGCGCCAGCAGCTTTACTAGCGGGACGGTATACAATGAGCAGTTCTTC
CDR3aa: CASSFTSGTVYNEQFF

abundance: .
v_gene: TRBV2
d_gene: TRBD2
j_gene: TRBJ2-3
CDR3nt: TGTGCCAGCAGTAACCGGGGACTAGCGATTACAGATACGCAGTATTTT
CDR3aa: CASSNRGLAITDTQYF

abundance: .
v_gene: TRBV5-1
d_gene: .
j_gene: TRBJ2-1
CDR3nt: TGCGCCAGCAGCTCTACAGGGAGCTCCTACAATGAGCAGTTCTTC
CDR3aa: CASSSTGSSYNEQFF

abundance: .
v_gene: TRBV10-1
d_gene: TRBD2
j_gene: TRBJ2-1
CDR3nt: TGCGCCAGCAGCCGGGGACTAGCGGGGGACAATGAGCAGTTCTTC
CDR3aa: CASSRGLAGDNEQFF

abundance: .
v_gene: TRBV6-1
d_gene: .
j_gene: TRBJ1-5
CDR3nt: TGTGCCAGCAGTGGTCCCCATAGCAATCAGCCCCAGCATTTT
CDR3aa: CASSGPHSNQPQHF

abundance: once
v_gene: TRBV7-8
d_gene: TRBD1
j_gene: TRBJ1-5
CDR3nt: TGTGCCAGCAGCCTGACAGGGTTTGAACAGCCCCAGCATTTT
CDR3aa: CASSLTGFEQPQHF

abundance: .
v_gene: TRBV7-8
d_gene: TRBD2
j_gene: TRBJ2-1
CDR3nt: TGTGCCAGCAGCTTAGGAAGGCTAGCGGGAGCTTCCTACAATGAGCAGTTCTTC
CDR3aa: CASSLGRLAGASYNEQFF

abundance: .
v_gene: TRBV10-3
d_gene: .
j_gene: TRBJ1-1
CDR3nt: TGTGCCATCAGTGGGCCGCCGAACACTGAAGCTTTCTTT
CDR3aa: CAISGPPNTEAFF

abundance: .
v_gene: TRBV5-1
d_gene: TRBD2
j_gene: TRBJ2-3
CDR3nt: TGCGCCAGCAGCTTGGGGACTAGCGGGGGAGGAGATACGCAGTATTTT
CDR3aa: CASSLGTSGGGDTQYF

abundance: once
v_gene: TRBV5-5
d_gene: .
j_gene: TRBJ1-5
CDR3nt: TGTGCCAGCAGCACGGACCCCGCGGGGCCCCAGCATTTT
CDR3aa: CASSTDPAGPQHF

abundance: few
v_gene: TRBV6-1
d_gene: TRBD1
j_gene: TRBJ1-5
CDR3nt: TGTGCCAGCAGTGAACGGACAGGCCTTAATAGCAATCAGCCCCAGCATTTT
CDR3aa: CASSERTGLNSNQPQHF

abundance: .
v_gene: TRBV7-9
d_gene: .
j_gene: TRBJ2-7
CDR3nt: TGTGCCAGCAGCTCCTGGGACACCACCTACGAGCAGTACTTC
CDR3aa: CASSSWDTTYEQYF

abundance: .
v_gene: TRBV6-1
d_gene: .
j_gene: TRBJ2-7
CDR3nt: TGTGCCAGCGACCGACAGGAGGCTGCCCACGAGCAGTACTTC
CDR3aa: CASDRQEAAHEQYF